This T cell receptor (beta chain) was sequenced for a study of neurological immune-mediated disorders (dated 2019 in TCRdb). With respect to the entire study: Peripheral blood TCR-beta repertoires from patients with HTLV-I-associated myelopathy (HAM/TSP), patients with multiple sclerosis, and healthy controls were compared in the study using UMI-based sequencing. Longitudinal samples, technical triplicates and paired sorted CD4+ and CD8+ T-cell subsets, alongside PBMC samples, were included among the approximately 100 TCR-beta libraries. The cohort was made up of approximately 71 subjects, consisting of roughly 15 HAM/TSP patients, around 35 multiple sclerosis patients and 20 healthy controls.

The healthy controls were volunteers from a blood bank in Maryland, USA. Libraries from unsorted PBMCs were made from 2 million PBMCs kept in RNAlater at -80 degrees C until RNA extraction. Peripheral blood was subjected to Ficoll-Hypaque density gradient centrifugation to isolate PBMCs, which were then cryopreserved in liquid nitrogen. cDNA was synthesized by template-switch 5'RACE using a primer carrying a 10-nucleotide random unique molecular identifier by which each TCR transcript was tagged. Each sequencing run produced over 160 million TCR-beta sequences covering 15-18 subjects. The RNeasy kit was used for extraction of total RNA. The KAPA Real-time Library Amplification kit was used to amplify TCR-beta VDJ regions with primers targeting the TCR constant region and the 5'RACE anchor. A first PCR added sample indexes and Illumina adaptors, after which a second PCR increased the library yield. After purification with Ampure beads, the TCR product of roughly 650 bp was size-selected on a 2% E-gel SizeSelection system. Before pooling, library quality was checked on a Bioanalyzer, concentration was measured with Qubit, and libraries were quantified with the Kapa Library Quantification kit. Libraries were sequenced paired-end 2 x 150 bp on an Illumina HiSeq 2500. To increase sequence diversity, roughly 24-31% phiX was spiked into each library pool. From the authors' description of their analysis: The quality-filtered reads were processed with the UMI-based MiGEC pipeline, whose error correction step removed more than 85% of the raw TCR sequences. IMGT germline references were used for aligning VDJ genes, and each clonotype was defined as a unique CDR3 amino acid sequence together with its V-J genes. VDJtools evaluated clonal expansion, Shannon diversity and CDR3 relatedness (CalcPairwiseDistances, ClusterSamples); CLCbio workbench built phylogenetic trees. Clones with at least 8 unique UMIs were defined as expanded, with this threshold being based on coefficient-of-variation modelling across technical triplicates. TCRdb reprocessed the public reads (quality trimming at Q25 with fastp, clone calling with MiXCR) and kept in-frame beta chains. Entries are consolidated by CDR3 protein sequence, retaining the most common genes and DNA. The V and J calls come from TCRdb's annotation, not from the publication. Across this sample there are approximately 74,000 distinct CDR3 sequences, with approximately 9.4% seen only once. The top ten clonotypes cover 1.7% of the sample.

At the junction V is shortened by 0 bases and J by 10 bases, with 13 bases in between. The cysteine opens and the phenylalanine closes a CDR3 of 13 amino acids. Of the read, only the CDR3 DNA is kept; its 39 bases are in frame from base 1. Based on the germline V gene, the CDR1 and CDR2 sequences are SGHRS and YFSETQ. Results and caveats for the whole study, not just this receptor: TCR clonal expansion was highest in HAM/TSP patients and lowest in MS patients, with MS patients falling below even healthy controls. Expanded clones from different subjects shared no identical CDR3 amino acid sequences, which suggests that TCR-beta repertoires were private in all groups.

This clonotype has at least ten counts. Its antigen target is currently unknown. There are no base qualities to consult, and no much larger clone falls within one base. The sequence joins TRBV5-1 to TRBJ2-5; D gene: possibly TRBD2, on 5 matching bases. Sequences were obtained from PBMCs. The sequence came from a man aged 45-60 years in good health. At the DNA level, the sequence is TGCGCCAGCAGCTTGGGCCCCGGTCGGGACCAGTACTTC. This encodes CASSLGPGRDQYF.